This T cell receptor (beta chain) appears in the sequencing data of a study of cytomegalovirus exposure and HLA in healthy donors. Findings and limits, study-wide: A later analysis linked some 17,000 TCR beta sequences to HLA alleles at 0.05 false discovery rate.

Both 60 Vbeta primers and 13 Jbeta primers went into the PCR. Clones were read by immunoSEQ multiplex PCR, and TCRdb kept only the in-frame ones, dropping some. The repertoire holds 150,000 to 200,000 clones, with more than 60% as singletons. With regard to this clone: Its antigen is as yet unknown.

The length of the CDR3 is 14 residues. With 4 bases removed from V and 4 bases from J, the gap between germline ends came to 14 bases. CDR1 and CDR2 (germline): SGHTS, YDEGEE. The sequence derives from a male donor in good health and CMV-seronegative. The sequencing input was PBMCs. V and J are TRBV5-8 and TRBJ1-1, with a weak D call TRBD1 (5 bases). The DNA of the CDR3 is TGTGCCAGCAGCACTGGACACGATGGCACTGAAGCTTTCTTT. It yields the protein CASSTGHDGTEAFF.